The 29 T cell receptor beta chains below were found in one sample sequenced in a study of T cells in Graves' hyperthyroidism and ophthalmopathy. TCR beta CDR3 sequences were amplified from RNA transcripts. A first-round RT-PCR of the TCR CDR3 used the HTBI primer set. TCRdb itself ran the multiplex PCR reads through MiXCR, one entry per CDR3 protein. This sample yields roughly 61,000 distinct CDR3 sequences, of which under 70% are seen a single time; 3% to 4% belongs to the top ten. What was sequenced was blood. These receptors all stem from a woman in her sixties or seventies with Graves' ophthalmopathy.

The V call is TRBV19, the J call TRBJ1-1; D is possibly TRBD1 (6 bases). CDR3 length: 13 residues. V lost 7 bases to trimming and J lost 7 bases, with 16 bases between them. The germline V gene encodes CDR1 LNHDA and CDR2 SQIVND (reference sequence). CDR3 sequence reads: CASKSGGAGEAFF. The CDR3 region has the DNA TGTGCCAGTAAGAGCGGGGGCGCAGGTGAAGCTTTCTTT.

In this sample, this clonotype turned up many times. The chain has TRBV19 and TRBJ2-1; 8 bases are a match to TRBD1. The germline V gene encodes CDR1 LNHDA and CDR2 SQIVND (reference sequence). The CDR3 has 16 amino acids. Unmatched junction bases numbered 9, after V lost 6 bases and J lost 2 bases. The CDR3 protein is CASSRTGLLAYNEQFF. CDR3 coding DNA: TGTGCCAGTAGCCGGACAGGGCTCTTGGCCTACAATGAGCAGTTCTTC.

The chain carries TRBV20-1 and TRBJ1-4, with a tentative D call TRBD1 (5 bases). Germline V gene lookup returns CDR1 DFQATT and CDR2 SNEGSKA (reference sequence). There are 13 residues in the CDR3. Trimming shortened V by 4 bases and J by 5 bases, and 11 bases separated the two germline ends. The CDR3 protein is CSAISGLNEKLFF. The DNA of the CDR3 is TGCAGTGCTATATCAGGGCTCAATGAAAAACTGTTTTTT.

The V call is TRBV2, the J call TRBJ1-3, with D uncertain. The CDR3 contains 12 residues. Trimming took off 5 bases at V and 6 bases at J, with 8 bases between the two ends. Germline lookup yields CDR1 SNHLY and CDR2 FYNNEI. In DNA, the CDR3 is TGTGCCAGCAGTTGGACCCCAAACACCATATATTTT. It specifies CASSWTPNTIYF.

This sequence joins TRBV29-1 and TRBJ2-3, with D perhaps TRBD1 (5 bases). This CDR3 is built from 13 residues. V lost 3 bases, J lost 1 base, and 8 bases lay in between. Germline CDR1 reads SQVTM; CDR2 reads ANQGSEA. CDR3 residues: CSVDRDGTDTQYF. The CDR3 DNA is TGCAGCGTTGACAGGGATGGCACAGATACGCAGTATTTT.

This clonotype has a single count. This rearrangement joins TRBV20-1 to TRBJ2-7; D is perhaps TRBD2 (6 bases). The ends were cut back, 7 bases at V and 0 bases at J, with 19 bases in the middle. Germline-derived CDR1 and CDR2 are DFQATT and SNEGSKA (reference sequence). CDR3 length: 15 amino acids. The CDR3 reads CSGLASSISSYEQYF. The CDR3 coding sequence is TGCAGTGGGCTAGCGAGTTCCATCAGCTCCTACGAGCAGTACTTC.

This chain uses TRBV29-1 with TRBJ2-7; D is perhaps TRBD1 (6 bases). CDR3 size: 13 residues. V was shortened by 4 bases and J by 6 bases, with 16 bases between the two germline ends. Germline V lookup: CDR1 SQVTM, CDR2 ANQGSEA. CDR3 bases: TGCAGCGTTGGTCCCCGGACAGTCGGCGAGCAGTACTTC. Residues: CSVGPRTVGEQYF.

This clonotype was picked up many times. The chain recombines TRBV7-2 with TRBJ2-5; D gene unclear. With 5 bases removed from V and 7 bases from J, the gap between germline ends came to 20 bases. CDR1 and CDR2 from the germline V gene are SGHTA and FQGNSA. The CDR3 has 15 amino acids. Here the CDR3 reads CASSGRVLSTGTQYF. The CDR3 DNA reads TGTGCCAGCAGCGGCCGGGTCCTTAGCACCGGGACCCAGTACTTC.

The chain uses TRBV7-9 and TRBJ2-5; no firm D call. V was clipped by 3 bases and J by 2 bases, with 16 bases between them. This CDR3 has 16 residues. Germline CDR1 reads SEHNR; CDR2 reads FQNEAQ (reference sequence). This chain's CDR3 is CASSFMNPAGQETQYF. The DNA for the CDR3 is TGTGCCAGCAGCTTTATGAACCCGGCAGGACAAGAGACCCAGTACTTC.

The chain is built from TRBV7-9 and TRBJ2-3, with 7 bases matching TRBD2. V lost 8 bases, J lost 10 bases, and 6 bases stayed unmatched. From germline, CDR1 is SEHNR and CDR2 FQNEAQ (reference sequence). This CDR3 has 11 residues. Written as DNA, the CDR3 is TGTGCCAGCGGGGGGAGGGCTGCGCAGTATTTT. Amino acids: CASGGRAAQYF.

This clonotype appeared a single time. The J gene is TRBJ1-6, the V gene TRBV19; no firm D call. The CDR3 extends over 13 amino acids. CDR1 LNHDA and CDR2 SQIVND come from the germline V gene (reference sequence). DNA for the CDR3: TGTGACATTGGCGGGTCCTATAATTCACCCCTCCACTTT. Translating it yields CDIGGSYNSPLHF.

This clonotype was seen at least ten times. The rearrangement joins TRBV5-1 to TRBJ2-1; D uncertain. The germline CDR1 and CDR2 sequences are SGHRS and YFSETQ. The CDR3 spans 12 residues. The ends were cut back, 4 bases at V and 8 bases at J, with 10 bases in the middle. DNA for the CDR3: TGCGCCAGCAGCCGTTCAAGGGATGAGCAGTTCTTC. As protein: CASSRSRDEQFF.

V and J are TRBV7-2 and TRBJ2-1; TRBD2 agrees at 9 bases. Germline V gene data show CDR1 as SGHTA and CDR2 as FQGNSA. Germline trimming cut 1 base from V and 3 bases from J; bases unmatched to any gene: 7. The CDR3 is made up of 17 amino acids. The CDR3 region is CASSLVGGRADYNEQFF. The CDR3 DNA follows: TGTGCCAGCAGCTTAGTTGGCGGGAGGGCTGACTACAATGAGCAGTTCTTC.

This clonotype was picked up many times. This rearrangement joins TRBV28 to TRBJ1-1, with D hard to call. Germline V gene data show CDR1 as MDHEN and CDR2 as SYDVKM. This CDR3 spans 13 amino acids. The V end lost 3 bases, the J end lost 0 bases, and 5 bases lay between the germline ends. CDR3 sequence reads: CASSFGMNTEAFF. The CDR3 DNA is TGTGCCAGCAGTTTTGGTATGAACACTGAAGCTTTCTTT.

In regard to this clonotype: Mismatch with germline at one junction end may stem from a read error. The chain employs TRBV7-2 and TRBJ2-5; D ambiguous. The germline V gene encodes CDR1 SGHTA and CDR2 FQGNSA. The CDR3 covers 15 residues. The CDR3 region is CASTLGPGPGETQYF. The CDR3 nucleotides read TGTGCCAGCACCTTAGGTCCTGGGCCGGGAGAGACCCAGTACTTC. Variable domain in full (rest from reference TRBV7-2 and TRBJ2-5): GAGVSQSPSNKVTEKGKDVELRCDPISGHTALYWYRQSLGQGLEFLIYFQGNSAPDKSGLPSDRFSAERTGGSVSTLTIQRTQQEDSAVYLCASTLGPGPGETQYFGPGTRLLVL.

The chain recombines TRBV29-1 with TRBJ2-4; tentative D call: TRBD2 (7 bases). CDR1 and CDR2 (germline): SQVTM, ANQGSEA. V gave up 3 bases and J gave up 7 bases, with 13 bases separating them. The CDR3 has 13 amino acids. The CDR3 bases are TGCAGCGTTGAGGCACAGGGAGGGAACATTCAGTACTTC. It codes for CSVEAQGGNIQYF.

V gene TRBV14 combines with J gene TRBJ2-5; D is uncertain. Trimming took 1 base from V and 2 from J, leaving 5 bases between them. The germline V gene encodes CDR1 SGHDN and CDR2 FVKESK. The CDR3 runs to 13 residues. CDR3 region: CASSQGLQETQYF. Here the CDR3 DNA reads TGTGCCAGCAGCCAAGGTCTTCAAGAGACCCAGTACTTC.

In the case of this clonotype: The junction and the germline gene differ at one end; a read error may be behind it. This chain connects TRBV6-6 to TRBJ2-2; possibly TRBD2 for D (5 bases). This CDR3 has 10 amino acids. From germline, CDR1 is MNHNY and CDR2 SVGAGI (reference sequence). In nucleotides, the CDR3 is TGTGGCAGCGGAGACAATGAGCAGTTTTTT. Protein sequence: CGSGDNEQFF.

This clonotype was observed many times. The V gene is TRBV9, the J gene TRBJ1-4; D possibly corresponds to TRBD1 (6 bases). Germline CDR1 SGDLS, CDR2 YYNGEE. The CDR3 is made up of 15 amino acids. Trimming left V 4 bases short and J 4 bases short, with 14 bases between. The CDR3 DNA follows: TGTGCCAGCAGCCCATGGACAGAAATTAATGAAAAACTGTTTTTT. Its translation: CASSPWTEINEKLFF.

This sequence joins TRBV29-1 and TRBJ1-1; 12 bases line up with TRBD1. This CDR3 region has 15 residues. CDR1 is SQVTM, CDR2 ANQGSEA, per germline. V shed 6 bases, J shed 1 base, and the junction held 6 bases outside the gene matches. The CDR3 coding sequence is TGCAGCGTGGCCGGGACAGGGGGCAGGAACACTGAAGCTTTCTTT. It translates to CSVAGTGGRNTEAFF.

The DNA for the CDR3 is TGTGCCAGCACCGGGACAGGGTACCAGCCCCAGCATTTT. Its translation: CASTGTGYQPQHF. This chain uses TRBV2 with TRBJ1-5; 9 bases map to TRBD1. This CDR3 has 13 amino acids. Trimming took 7 bases from V and 7 from J; bases not matched to a gene: 5. Germline-derived CDR1 and CDR2 are SNHLY and FYNNEI.

About this clonotype itself: The junction departs from the called germline gene at one end, perhaps through a read error. The rearrangement uses TRBV7-9 and TRBJ2-1; 7 positions agree with TRBD2. The CDR3 consists of 16 residues. The germline V gene encodes CDR1 SEHNR and CDR2 FQNEAQ (reference sequence). The DNA of the CDR3 is TGTGCCAGCAGCTTACCCGGTCTAGCGGTCACCGGGGAGCTGTGCTTC. Translated: CASSLPGLAVTGELCF. Full variable domain (remainder filled in from reference TRBV7-9 and TRBJ2-1): DTGVSQNPRHKITKRGQNVTFRCDPISEHNRLYWYRQTLGQGPEFLTYFQNEAQLEKSRLLSDRFSAERPKGSFSTLEIQRTEQGDSAMYLCASSLPGLAVTGELCFGPGTRLTVL.

Notes on this clonotype: A read error may account for a junction end that differs from germline. V usage is TRBV7-2 and J usage is TRBJ2-1, with TRBD2 as a possible D gene (6 bases). The CDR3 length is 14 residues. Germline CDR1 SGHTA, CDR2 FQGNSA. The CDR3 DNA follows: TGTGCCGGCAGCTTAGGAACGCGGGGTTATGAGCAGTTCTTC. Translated: CAGSLGTRGYEQFF. The full variable domain, with the rest looked up from reference TRBV7-2 and TRBJ2-1, is GAGVSQSPSNKVTEKGKDVELRCDPISGHTALYWYRQSLGQGLEFLIYFQGNSAPDKSGLPSDRFSAERTGGSVSTLTIQRTQQEDSAVYLCAGSLGTRGYEQFFGPGTRLTVL.

In this sample, this clonotype turned up many times. V and J are TRBV7-9 and TRBJ1-1; D is uncertain. Germline CDR1 reads SEHNR; CDR2 reads FQNEAQ (reference sequence). This CDR3 region has 15 residues. With 1 base removed from V and 4 bases from J, the gap between germline ends came to 13 bases. The CDR3 DNA reads as TGTGCCAGCAGCTTAGGGACCCTCGTGGGCACTGAAGCTTTCTTT. It encodes CASSLGTLVGTEAFF.

The chain uses TRBV11-2 and TRBJ2-7; 8 nucleotides match TRBD1. CDR3 size: 16 residues. Germline V gene data show CDR1 as SGHAT and CDR2 as FQNNGV. V lost 1 base, J lost 1 base, and 6 bases stayed unmatched. CDR3 sequence: CASSLVAGGESYEQYV. For the CDR3, the DNA is TGTGCCAGCAGCTTAGTGGCAGGGGGCGAGTCCTACGAGCAGTACGTC.

This clonotype was observed once. The chain uses TRBV7-2 and TRBJ2-1; the match to TRBD1 covers 7 bases. Germline V CDR1 and CDR2: SGHTA, FQGNSA. Unmatched junction bases numbered 0, after V lost 0 bases and J lost 4 bases. The CDR3 is made up of 14 amino acids. The CDR3 DNA is TGTGCCAGCAGCTTAGCGACAGGGTACAATGAGCAGTTCTTC. Translated: CASSLATGYNEQFF. Full variable domain (remainder filled in from reference TRBV7-2 and TRBJ2-1): GAGVSQSPSNKVTEKGKDVELRCDPISGHTALYWYRQSLGQGLEFLIYFQGNSAPDKSGLPSDRFSAERTGGSVSTLTIQRTQQEDSAVYLCASSLATGYNEQFFGPGTRLTVL.

As concerns this clonotype: Because the CDR3 is missing its conserved closing phenylalanine or tryptophan, this is likely a read error. No DNA is shown, since the ends of the CDR3 on it are uncertain; the CDR3 is the one TCRdb lists. The gene calls are TRBV7-2 and TRBJ2-1; TRBD1 is the table's D call, not checked against the DNA. The CDR3 sequence runs 11 residues, both termini included. CDR1 is SGHTA and CDR2 is FQGNSA in the germline V gene. The CDR3 spells CASNPTGNYFS.

This clonotype was seen many times. This sequence joins TRBV11-3 and TRBJ2-5; the D is unclear. The CDR3 sequence is 11 residues long. The germline gives CDR1 SGHNT, CDR2 YENEEA. Trimming cost V 0 bases and J 5 bases, with 1 base left between them. The CDR3 nucleotides are TGTGCCAGCAGCTTAGATGAGACCCAGTACTTC. Its translation: CASSLDETQYF.

The gene calls are TRBV20-1 and TRBJ2-2, with 7 bases fitting TRBD1. The germline CDR1 and CDR2 sequences are DFQATT and SNEGSKA (reference sequence). There are 10 residues in the CDR3. With 6 bases clipped from V and 8 bases from J, the junction kept 0 bases outside the gene matches. DNA of the CDR3: TGCAGTGCGGGACAGGGGGAGCTGTTTTTT. It translates to CSAGQGELFF.